This T cell receptor beta chain stems from a study of blood T cell repertoires in COVID-19. Generated by immunoSEQ multiplex PCR, the TCRdb table keeps only in-frame clones and is missing some. The table shows about 180,000 clones, with 80% to 85% occurring only once. This sequence was found in a woman of 80 years or more with COVID-19, enrolled during active disease. Sequencing was carried out using peripheral blood.

CDR3 DNA sequence: TGTGCCAGCAGCTTAGAGACTAGCTCCTACGAGCAGTACTTC. Translated, it gives CASSLETSSYEQYF. This chain uses TRBV11-2 with TRBJ2-7; TRBD2 is a possible D gene (6 bases). The germline V gene has CDR1 SGHAT and CDR2 FQNNGV. This CDR3 contains 14 residues. With 0 bases removed from V and 0 bases from J, the gap between germline ends came to 6 bases.